The entry that follows covers one T cell receptor (beta chain) sequence. Its antigen target is currently unknown. It has no much larger one-base neighbor in the sample; base qualities were not kept. Receptors were amplified or captured by the immunoSEQ multiplex PCR assay. TCRdb re-hosts the immuneACCESS table, in-frame sequences only. Its copies lack some clones; in the studies checked, an unresolved V gene accounts for under half of them, and the cause for the rest is not known. Within this sample are some 82,000 clones, with approximately 89% of them counted one time only. The top ten clonotypes cover around a fifth of the sample. This entry belongs to a study of control samples from healthy donors and cancer patients (dated by TCRdb to 2020 to 2021). CDR1 KGHDR and CDR2 SFDVKD are derived from the germline V gene. V is cut by 1 base and J by 4 bases, and the space between the germline ends is 12 bases. The CDR3 covers 16 residues, taking in both the cysteine and the phenylalanine. The kept DNA is CDR3 alone, 48 bases in frame from the first base.

The TCR sequence derives from a man aged 50 or older in good health. This chain joins TRBV24-1 to TRBJ2-2; possibly the D gene is TRBD1, per 5 matching bases. The material sequenced was blood. The CDR3 loop reads CATSDLLGPATGELFF. The nucleotides read TGTGCCACCAGTGATTTATTGGGGCCAGCCACCGGGGAGCTGTTTTTT.